The entry below describes one T cell receptor (beta chain). Its cognate antigen has yet to be identified. No quality values exist for individual bases; no much larger clone is one base distant. The CDR3 goes from the cysteine to the phenylalanine over 14 residues. Only the CDR3 DNA is retained, 42 bases long and in frame from the first base. The germline V gene specifies MDHEN as CDR1 and SYDVKM as CDR2. Trimming at the junction amounts to 1 base on V and 5 bases on J, and the germline ends lie 11 bases apart. This record belongs to a study of T cell responses to AZD1222 COVID-19 vaccine (dated by TCRdb to the early 2020s). Regarding the study in general: AZD1222 recipients whose second dose came at about 4 weeks and those whose second dose came at about 12 weeks were combined into one group, since spike-specific TCR depth and breadth did not differ between the two schedules. Trial participants were enrolled by age into subgroups of 18-55, 56-69 and 70-plus years, and roughly 150, 30 and 60 TCR-sequenced participants, respectively, were included in these subgroups. TCR sequencing was performed for roughly 250 trial participants, of whom roughly 200 were given two doses of AZD1222 and around 25 were given two doses of MenACWY control vaccine.

Points the paper makes about the study in general: Conclusions about previously exposed vaccinees were limited because only a handful of AZD1222 recipients were SARS-CoV-2 seropositive at baseline. Epitopes outside the regions mutated in the B.1.351 and B.1.1.7 variants were reportedly recognized by nearly half of the unique spike-specific TCRs. Vaccine-associated CD4 TCRs spanned the whole spike protein, with dominant responses in regions 160-218 and 743-854. A significant rise in spike-specific TCR breadth and depth was observed after two AZD1222 doses relative to day 0 and relative to MenACWY recipients. No day 14 peak-response samples were available, so repertoires were characterized only after the peak T cell response. In the small 56-69-year group, the increase in depth fell short of significance, most likely because of low power. Most participants were white British and females outnumbered males, and the authors suggested that clonal diversity may have been underestimated.

The CDR3 regions of human TCRbeta chains were analyzed by immunosequencing. Per the authors' processing: TCRs in the repertoires were matched against a reference library of SARS-CoV-2-specific TCRs that had been generated with the MIRA antigen-specificity platform. Breadth was defined as the fraction of unique TCRs that were SARS-CoV-2-associated. Depth was defined as the fraction of total T cells that were SARS-CoV-2-associated. Each spike-specific TCR was assigned to its reactive spike region and to a CD4 or CD8 class using the MIRA data. Log10-transformed breadth and depth values were compared by one-way ANOVA with Sidak's multiple comparisons tests. TCRdb obtained this table from immuneACCESS and retained in-frame rearrangements with V and J assigned. These tables miss some clones; where compared with another copy, unresolved V genes account for less than half of the shortfall, and the remainder is unexplained. Clone size and V and J calls were adopted from that table, with D and trimming inferred from the DNA. This sample holds 77,000 or so clones; approximately 90% were observed only once. The ten top clones hold approximately 30% of the sample.

The time point label, read with the paper, signifies: baseline before first vaccination. Samples from vaccinated people were obtained from the UK trials COV001 and COV002, which included a single-blind randomized controlled phase 2/3 trial of AZD1222 (ChAdOx1 nCoV-19) in healthy adults. Trial participant PBMC samples were collected at day 0 and day 28 after the second dose for TCRbeta chain sequencing. The receptor comes from an adult in good health. This chain joins TRBV28 to TRBJ1-2, with the identity of the D gene unclear. The sample consisted of peripheral blood, taken on day 0 of AZD1222 vaccination. The bases are TGTGCCAGCAGTTTATCGCCAGCTACGTATGGCTACACCTTC. Translated, this is CASSLSPATYGYTF.